The next 8 T cell receptor beta chains were all read from a single sample in a study of blood T cell repertoires in COVID-19. TCRdb keeps only in-frame clones here, not all; method: immunoSEQ multiplex PCR. This table holds about 240,000 clones, roughly 83% found once. The material sequenced was peripheral blood. The receptor source for this set is a woman aged 80 or over with acute or convalescent COVID-19.

The chain carries TRBV10-2 and TRBJ2-7, with 10 bases aligning to TRBD1. V trimming: 6 bases; J trimming: 6 bases; junction bases outside the gene matches: 5. This CDR3 spans 13 amino acids. Germline CDR1 and CDR2: WSHSY and SAAADI. In nucleotides, the CDR3 is TGCGCCAGCAGGTCAGGACAGGGGGGCGAGCAGTACTTC. Encoded protein: CASRSGQGGEQYF.

This chain joins TRBV19 and TRBJ1-1; 9 nucleotides line up with TRBD1. CDR1 is LNHDA and CDR2 is SQIVND in the germline V gene (reference sequence). After removal of 0 bases from V and 5 bases from J, the junction contained 4 bases not matched to a gene. The CDR3 sequence is 15 residues long. In DNA form, the CDR3 reads TGTGCCAGTAGTATAGATTCGACAGGGGGGACTGAAGCTTTCTTT. Amino acid sequence: CASSIDSTGGTEAFF.

The chain's CDR3 is CASSPPSGNYGYTF. In DNA form, the CDR3 reads TGTGCCAGCTCACCACCATCAGGCAACTATGGCTACACCTTC. The chain links TRBV18 to TRBJ1-2, with D unclear. Looked up from germline, CDR1 is KGHSH and CDR2 is LQKENI. V lost 0 bases and J lost 2, with 7 bases in between. The CDR3 loop spans 14 amino acids.

In this sample, this clone turned up once. The CDR3 sequence: CASSFGQGVNYGYTF. The CDR3 region has the DNA TGTGCCAGCAGCTTCGGACAGGGGGTAAACTATGGCTACACCTTC. The chain is built from TRBV5-4 and TRBJ1-2; TRBD1 agrees at 10 bases. The V gene's germline CDR1 is SGHNT and CDR2 YYREEE (reference sequence). Trimming removed 2 bases from V and 2 bases from J; junction bases left unmatched: 3. This CDR3 is 15 amino acids long.

A note on this clone: At one of its ends the junction is not consistent with the germline gene, which may arise from a read error. This chain joins TRBV2 and TRBJ1-1; possible D gene TRBD1, 5 bases. CDR1 and CDR2 (germline): SNHLY, FYNNEI. This CDR3 is built from 14 residues. The CDR3 nucleotides are TGTGCCAGGGCCGGACTAGGGGTGAAGACTGAAGCTTTCTTT. Its translation is CARAGLGVKTEAFF.

The rearrangement links TRBV11-2 to TRBJ1-4; 11 bases are shared with TRBD1. Per germline, CDR1 SGHAT and CDR2 FQNNGV. J lost 0 bases, V lost 5 bases, and 5 bases had no gene match. This CDR3 is built from 17 residues. CDR3 amino acids: CASSRGQGGATNEKLFF. Written as DNA, the CDR3 is TGTGCCAGCAGCCGGGGACAGGGGGGAGCAACTAATGAAAAACTGTTTTTT. The full variable domain, in which reference TRBV11-2 and TRBJ1-4 provide the parts outside the CDR3, is EAGVAQSPRYKIIEKRQSVAFWCNPISGHATLYWYQQILGQGPKLLIQFQNNGVVDDSQLPKDRFSAERLKGVDSTLKIQPAKLEDSAVYLCASSRGQGGATNEKLFFGSGTQLSVL.

The chain links TRBV3-1 (or the pseudogene TRBV3-2) to TRBJ1-2; no reliable D call. Trimming left V 1 base short and J 2 bases short, with 5 bases between. The germline CDR1 and CDR2 sequences are LGHDT and YNNKEL (reference sequence). This CDR3 is 13 amino acids long. The CDR3 is CASSQGVNYGYTF. In nucleotides, the CDR3 is TGTGCCAGCAGCCAAGGCGTCAACTATGGCTACACCTTC.

This clone appeared a single time. The J gene is TRBJ2-1, the V gene TRBV6-4; 11 bases map to TRBD2. The length of the CDR3 is 17 residues. The germline V gene encodes CDR1 MRHNA and CDR2 SNTAGT. V was clipped by 4 bases and J by 3 bases; unmatched bases: 8. The CDR3, as DNA: TGTGCCAGCAGTGCCATTCCTAGCGGGGGGAACTACAATGAGCAGTTCTTC. Amino acid sequence: CASSAIPSGGNYNEQFF.